The 20 T cell receptor beta chains below were found in one sample sequenced in a study of T cells in Graves' hyperthyroidism and ophthalmopathy. Researchers took RNA transcripts and amplified the TCR beta CDR3 regions from them. TCR CDR3 regions were first amplified by RT-PCR with HTBI primers. TCRdb recomputed calls from the multiplex PCR reads with MiXCR, one row per CDR3 protein. The table lists more than 300,000 distinct CDR3 sequences, about 14% of them singletons. The sample was blood. The receptor set was obtained from a woman in her thirties with Graves' ophthalmopathy.

This clonotype showed up many times. The V gene is TRBV19, the J gene TRBJ1-6, with D hard to call. The CDR3 covers 18 residues. V lost 5 bases and J 0 bases, leaving 17 bases between the germline ends. Germline-derived CDR1 and CDR2 are LNHDA and SQIVND (reference sequence). The CDR3 nucleotides are TGTGCCAGTAGTCCCAACCCCTACGGGAGCTCCTATAATTCACCCCTCCACTTT. Its protein product is CASSPNPYGSSYNSPLHF.

This clonotype was recorded many times. This chain joins TRBV6-1 and TRBJ2-7; D is perhaps TRBD1 (5 bases). Germline assignment: CDR1 MNHNS and CDR2 SASEGT. Trimming took 0 bases from V and 7 from J, leaving 13 bases between them. The CDR3 covers 14 residues. In DNA form, the CDR3 reads TGTGCCAGCAGTGAAGCAGGTCAGGGCAGAGAGCAGTACTTC. Its protein is CASSEAGQGREQYF.

This clonotype appeared many times. The CDR3: CASSSLGLAVSYNEQFF. The CDR3, as DNA: TGTGCCAGCAGTTCCCTTGGCCTAGCGGTCTCCTACAATGAGCAGTTCTTC. The chain uses TRBV6-1 and TRBJ2-1, with 7 bases identical to TRBD2. Germline V gene sequence: CDR1 MNHNS, CDR2 SASEGT. The junction had 10 bases not matched to a gene; V was cut back by 5 bases and J by 0 bases. This CDR3 is built from 17 residues.

This clonotype was detected ten times or more. V usage is TRBV30 and J usage is TRBJ2-1, with D tentatively TRBD1 (5 bases). The germline CDR1 and CDR2 sequences are GTSNPN and SVGIG (reference sequence). The length of the CDR3 is 14 residues. V gave up 4 bases and J gave up 6 bases, with 16 bases separating them. The CDR3 DNA reads as TGTGCCTGGATGCAGGGTCGTCGATCCAATGAGCAGTTCTTC. This translates into CAWMQGRRSNEQFF.

The chain combines TRBV29-1 with TRBJ1-2, with 9 bases identical to TRBD1. The V gene end was trimmed by 6 bases and the J gene end by 4 bases; junction bases not matched to a gene: 9. Germline V gene sequence: CDR1 SQVTM, CDR2 ANQGSEA. The length of the CDR3 is 14 residues. The CDR3 region is CSVTDRGVSYGYTF. DNA of the CDR3: TGCAGCGTAACCGACAGGGGGGTAAGCTATGGCTACACCTTC.

Many counts were recorded for this clonotype. This may be a read error: a much more frequent sequence differs by one nucleotide. The chain has TRBV12-3 or TRBV12-4 and TRBJ1-1; D call uncertain. The CDR3 is 14 amino acids. V gave up 5 bases and J gave up 1 base, with 11 bases separating them. The CDR3 sequence is CASSQFPGNTEAFF. The CDR3 DNA reads as TGTGCCAGCAGTCAATTCCCGGGGAACACTGAAGCTTTCTTT.

This clonotype occurred many times. The V call is TRBV11-2, the J call TRBJ1-2, with 9 positions matching TRBD1. V shed 5 bases and J 3 bases; nucleotides not matched to a gene: 13. CDR1 is SGHAT and CDR2 is FQNNGV in the germline V gene. The CDR3 spans 17 residues. DNA of the CDR3: TGTGCCAGCAGCGGACTGAACAGGGGGCGCGATTACTATGGCTACACCTTC. It codes for CASSGLNRGRDYYGYTF.

This clonotype was detected a few times. The chain recombines TRBV4-1 with TRBJ1-3; 9 nucleotides align to TRBD1. This CDR3 has 15 residues. With V trimmed by 5 bases and J by 2 bases, 4 bases remained unmatched. CDR1 MGHRA and CDR2 YSYEKL come from the germline V gene. The CDR3 reads CASSTRTGAGNTIYF. DNA of the CDR3: TGCGCCAGCAGCACCCGGACAGGGGCTGGAAACACCATATATTTT.

The rearrangement uses TRBV7-9 and TRBJ1-1; 7 bases fit TRBD1. The germline V gene encodes CDR1 SEHNR and CDR2 FQNEAQ (reference sequence). The J segment lost 11 bases and the V segment lost 1 base, leaving 1 base of the junction unmatched. There are 11 residues in the CDR3. The CDR3 DNA is TGTGCCAGCAGCTTAGAAGGGGGCGCTTTCTTT. Its translation is CASSLEGGAFF.

CDR3 region: CASSVSSGTGSNEQFF. CDR3 in DNA: TGTGCCAGCAGCGTATCCAGTGGGACAGGGTCCAATGAGCAGTTCTTC. The chain links TRBV9 to TRBJ2-1, with 9 bases lining up with TRBD1. Germline lookup yields CDR1 SGDLS and CDR2 YYNGEE. CDR3 length equals 16 residues. The trim removed 1 base at V and 6 bases at J, leaving 8 bases unmatched. Full variable domain (missing parts from reference TRBV9 and TRBJ2-1): DSGVTQTPKHLITATGQRVTLRCSPRSGDLSVYWYQQSLDQGLQFLIQYYNGEERAKGNILERFSAQQFPDLHSELNLSSLELGDSALYFCASSVSSGTGSNEQFFGPGTRLTVL.

This clonotype was found many times. The genes are TRBV20-1 and TRBJ1-3; no clear D. Germline CDR1 reads DFQATT; CDR2 reads SNEGSKA (reference sequence). The V end lost 6 bases, the J end lost 2 bases, and 14 bases lay between the germline ends. The CDR3 extends over 14 amino acids. The CDR3 loop reads CSAKKSGTGNTIYF. CDR3 in DNA: TGCAGTGCCAAGAAATCGGGAACTGGAAACACCATATATTTT.

At least ten counts were recorded for this clonotype. The rearrangement joins TRBV6-1 to TRBJ1-3; D gene uncertain. CDR1 and CDR2 from the germline V gene are MNHNS and SASEGT. The CDR3 is 12 amino acids. V lost 4 bases and J 7 bases, leaving 8 bases between the germline ends. The CDR3, as DNA: TGTGCCAGCAGTGTACGGGGTAACACCATATATTTT. This codes for CASSVRGNTIYF.

This clonotype appeared many times. The chain has TRBV5-5 and TRBJ1-2; possible D gene TRBD1, 5 bases. V lost 4 bases to trimming and J lost 5 bases, with 15 bases between them. The germline V gene has CDR1 SGHKS and CDR2 YYEKEE (reference sequence). This CDR3 has 14 residues. CDR3 sequence: CASSPYGTEYGYTF. The CDR3 DNA sequence: TGTGCCAGCAGCCCCTACGGGACGGAATATGGCTACACCTTC.

V is TRBV7-2 and J is TRBJ2-3, with 10 bases lining up with TRBD2. Germline V gene sequence: CDR1 SGHTA, CDR2 FQGNSA. The J segment lost 2 bases and the V segment lost 6 bases, leaving 17 bases of the junction unmatched. There are 19 residues in the CDR3. The chain's CDR3 is CASSEGRFGSGGFTDTQYF. CDR3 bases: TGTGCCAGCAGTGAAGGCCGGTTCGGTAGCGGGGGGTTCACAGATACGCAGTATTTT.

This clonotype came up many times. The J gene is TRBJ2-7, the V gene TRBV4-1; D is unclear. The CDR3 is 12 residues long. The V and J ends lost 4 bases and 7 bases respectively, with 11 bases between them. The germline gives CDR1 MGHRA, CDR2 YSYEKL. This chain's CDR3 is CASSPDGFEQYF. The CDR3 region has the DNA TGCGCCAGCAGCCCCGATGGGTTTGAGCAGTACTTC.

This clonotype has at least ten counts. The chain has TRBV11-2 and TRBJ1-4, with 9 bases matching TRBD1. V lost 3 bases and J lost 1; bases outside the gene matches: 0. The length of the CDR3 is 15 residues. Germline CDR1 SGHAT, CDR2 FQNNGV. The DNA for the CDR3 is TGTGCCAGCAGCTTGGGACAGGGAACTAATGAAAAACTGTTTTTT. The encoded protein is CASSLGQGTNEKLFF.

This clonotype was seen at least ten times. The chain employs TRBV2 and TRBJ2-5, with no clear D. Trimming cost V 4 bases and J 1 base, with 4 bases left between them. This CDR3 has 12 amino acids. Per germline, CDR1 SNHLY and CDR2 FYNNEI. CDR3 DNA: TGTGCCAGCAGTGGACTCCAAGAGACCCAGTACTTC. Amino acids: CASSGLQETQYF. Using reference TRBV2 and TRBJ2-5 for the parts outside the CDR3, the full variable domain is EPEVTQTPSHQVTQMGQEVILRCVPISNHLYFYWYRQILGQKVEFLVSFYNNEISEKSEIFDDQFSVERPDGSNFTLKIRSTKLEDSAMYFCASSGLQETQYFGPGTRLLVL.

This clonotype was detected many times. The chain uses TRBV12-3 or TRBV12-4 and TRBJ1-4, with 8 nucleotides matching TRBD1. This CDR3 is 17 amino acids long. V lost 5 bases to trimming and J lost 3 bases; unmatched junction nucleotides: 11. The CDR3, as DNA: TGTGCCAGCAGTGGCTTCGACAGGGGTGGAGCTAATGAAAAACTGTTTTTT. It specifies CASSGFDRGGANEKLFF.

The V gene is TRBV5-4, the J gene TRBJ1-6; a possible D gene is TRBD1 (5 bases). The CDR3 contains 17 residues. Trimming removed 0 bases at V and 7 bases at J, with 17 bases between. Germline V gene lookup returns CDR1 SGHNT and CDR2 YYREEE (reference sequence). The chain's CDR3 is CASSLDKDRYQNSPLHF. CDR3 nucleotide sequence: TGTGCCAGCAGCTTGGATAAAGACAGATACCAAAATTCACCCCTCCACTTT. Full variable domain (outside the CDR3, taken from reference TRBV5-4 and TRBJ1-6): ETGVTQSPTHLIKTRGQQVTLRCSSQSGHNTVSWYQQALGQGPQFIFQYYREEENGRGNFPPRFSGLQFPNYSSELNVNALELDDSALYLCASSLDKDRYQNSPLHFGNGTRLTVT.

This clonotype was detected many times. This chain links TRBV6-4 with TRBJ1-5; D is uncertain. V was pared by 3 bases and J by 0 bases, with 6 bases between. Per the germline V gene, CDR1 is MRHNA and CDR2 is SNTAGT. The CDR3 spans 14 residues. CDR3 nucleotides: TGTGCCAGCAGTGAGGAGTATAGCAATCAGCCCCAGCATTTT. It yields the protein CASSEEYSNQPQHF.